Presented here are 7 T cell receptor beta chains from one specimen sequenced in a study of T cell changes during pregnancy in multiple sclerosis. Sequenced by immunoSEQ multiplex PCR; TCRdb stores in-frame clones only, minus some. This table holds just under 65,000 clones, roughly 91% found once. Sample: peripheral blood, taken in the second trimester of pregnancy. The origin of the receptors is a female donor in good health, enrolled as a control in a pregnancy study.

The V call is TRBV7-2, the J call TRBJ1-5, with D perhaps matching TRBD1 (6 bases). Trimming left V 1 base short and J 6 bases short, with 13 bases between. The CDR3 spans 15 residues. Germline V CDR1 and CDR2: SGHTA, FQGNSA. CDR3 in DNA: TGTGCCAGCAGCTTAGGGACAGTCTTGAGTCAGCCCCAGCATTTT. Translated, it gives CASSLGTVLSQPQHF. Together with reference TRBV7-2 and TRBJ1-5, the CDR3 gives the full variable domain: GAGVSQSPSNKVTEKGKDVELRCDPISGHTALYWYRQSLGQGLEFLIYFQGNSAPDKSGLPSDRFSAERTGGSVSTLTIQRTQQEDSAVYLCASSLGTVLSQPQHFGDGTRLSIL.

The table lists this clone with a count of one. CDR3 DNA sequence: TGTGCCAGCAGCTTAGGGGGACTAGCGTCGTTAGCCAAAAACATTCAGTACTTC. This translates into CASSLGGLASLAKNIQYF. V usage is TRBV7-8 and J usage is TRBJ2-4; 10 bases line up with TRBD2. After removal of 1 base from V and 0 bases from J, the junction contained 6 bases not matched to a gene. Per germline, CDR1 SGHVS and CDR2 FQNEAQ. The CDR3 loop spans 18 amino acids.

The chain uses TRBV7-9 and TRBJ1-3; D remains unclear. The CDR3 loop spans 15 amino acids. Trimming took off 0 bases at V and 4 bases at J, with 10 bases between the two ends. Germline CDR1 and CDR2: SEHNR and FQNEAQ (reference sequence). CDR3 DNA: TGTGCCAGCAGCTTAGCGAGTGTTCGGGGAAACACCATATATTTT. Its protein is CASSLASVRGNTIYF.

The rearrangement links TRBV10-3 to TRBJ2-1; 12 bases agree with TRBD1. Germline CDR1 reads ENHRY; CDR2 reads SYGVKD. The CDR3 length is 20 residues. V gave up 6 bases and J gave up 2 bases; unmatched junction bases: 17. DNA for the CDR3: TGTGCCATCAGATCCCAACCCGGGACAGGGGGCTCGGTAGCCTACAATGAGCAGTTCTTC. Its translation: CAIRSQPGTGGSVAYNEQFF.

V gene TRBV11-2 combines with J gene TRBJ1-1; 9 bases align to TRBD1. V shed 4 bases and J 11 bases; nucleotides not matched to a gene: 8. The CDR3 spans 13 residues. Germline V lookup: CDR1 SGHAT, CDR2 FQNNGV. Here the CDR3 DNA reads TGTGCCAGCAGCTATCGACAGGGGGGAAAGGCTTTCTTT. It encodes CASSYRQGGKAFF.

The chain couples TRBV4-1 to TRBJ2-7, with D possibly being TRBD1 (6 bases). Per germline, CDR1 MGHRA and CDR2 YSYEKL. The CDR3 is 14 amino acids. The V gene lost 4 bases and the J gene lost 6 bases, with 16 bases spanning the gap. DNA of the CDR3: TGCGCCAGCAGCCTGCAGGGGCAATCGGGCGAGCAGTACTTC. Amino acid sequence: CASSLQGQSGEQYF.

The chain joins TRBV7-9 to TRBJ1-2; D ambiguous. Germline values: CDR1 SEHNR, CDR2 FQNEAQ (reference sequence). Trimming pared 4 bases from V and 6 bases from J, leaving 3 bases between. This CDR3 region has 10 residues. CDR3 protein: CASSSNGYTF. Written as DNA, the CDR3 is TGTGCCAGCAGCTCCAATGGCTACACCTTC. The full variable domain, completed using reference TRBV7-9 and TRBJ1-2, is DTGVSQNPRHKITKRGQNVTFRCDPISEHNRLYWYRQTLGQGPEFLTYFQNEAQLEKSRLLSDRFSAERPKGSFSTLEIQRTEQGDSAMYLCASSSNGYTFGSGTRLTVV.